These 20 T cell receptor beta chains were all obtained from the same sample, sequenced in a study of blood T cell repertoires in COVID-19. Using immunoSEQ multiplex PCR, the repertoire was profiled, and TCRdb retains in-frame clones only, with some absent. The data show approximately 93,000 clones, with around 89% seen just once and over 0.35% held by the top ten. Material: peripheral blood. These receptors were obtained from a man aged 55 to 70 with acute or convalescent COVID-19.

The chain combines TRBV28 with TRBJ1-5; D is possibly TRBD1 (5 bases). There are 14 residues in the CDR3. Germline assignment: CDR1 MDHEN and CDR2 SYDVKM. V was pared by 4 bases and J by 2 bases, with 9 bases between. The CDR3 here is CASSWGVGNQPQHF. CDR3 DNA: TGTGCCAGCAGTTGGGGGGTCGGCAATCAGCCCCAGCATTTT. Together with reference TRBV28 and TRBJ1-5, the CDR3 gives the full variable domain: DVKVTQSSRYLVKRTGEKVFLECVQDMDHENMFWYRQDPGLGLRLIYFSYDVKMKEKGDIPEGYSVSREKKERFSLILESASTNQTSMYLCASSWGVGNQPQHFGDGTRLSIL.

The genes are TRBV5-1 and TRBJ1-4, with a tentative D call TRBD1 (6 bases). CDR3 length: 15 amino acids. Germline values: CDR1 SGHRS, CDR2 YFSETQ. Trimming took 1 base from V and 7 from J, leaving 14 bases between them. CDR3 region: CASSLSGALVEKLFF. CDR3 nucleotide sequence: TGCGCCAGCAGCTTGTCAGGGGCTCTGGTTGAAAAACTGTTTTTT.

This clone was detected only once. The chain couples TRBV5-1 to TRBJ1-2; tentatively, D is TRBD1 (6 bases). From germline, CDR1 is SGHRS and CDR2 YFSETQ. V lost 4 bases and J 7 bases, leaving 20 bases between the germline ends. This CDR3 is 15 amino acids long. In DNA form, the CDR3 reads TGCGCCAGCAGCCCAACAGGGCCCGAGTTCGGTGGCTACACCTTC. Protein sequence: CASSPTGPEFGGYTF.

CDR3 loop: CSASMGTLYEQYF. The CDR3 coding sequence is TGCAGTGCTAGTATGGGCACCCTCTACGAGCAGTACTTC. The chain is built from TRBV20-1 and TRBJ2-7; D is undetermined. The CDR3 covers 13 residues. V lost 3 bases, J lost 3 bases, and 12 bases lay in between. The germline gives CDR1 DFQATT, CDR2 SNEGSKA (reference sequence).

This clone was detected only a few times. This sequence joins TRBV18 and TRBJ1-1; 7 bases map to TRBD1. V lost 2 bases, J lost 0 bases, and 6 bases stayed unmatched. CDR3 size: 16 residues. Germline assignment: CDR1 KGHSH and CDR2 LQKENI. The CDR3 region is CASSPSDRTMNTEAFF. The DNA for the CDR3 is TGTGCCAGCTCACCATCGGACAGGACCATGAACACTGAAGCTTTCTTT.

J is TRBJ1-1 and V is TRBV9; 7 bases line up with TRBD1. CDR1 and CDR2 from the germline V gene are SGDLS and YYNGEE. The ends lost 4 bases at V and 1 base at J; junction bases unmatched: 7. This CDR3 contains 15 residues. For the CDR3, the DNA is TGTGCCAGCAGCCTCACAGGGGTGGGGAACACTGAAGCTTTCTTT. Amino acids: CASSLTGVGNTEAFF.

This sequence joins TRBV28 and TRBJ2-3; possible D gene TRBD2, 5 bases. The CDR3 is 17 amino acids. The V end was cut by 4 bases, the J end by 4 bases, with 21 bases between. Germline CDR1 is MDHEN and CDR2 is SYDVKM. The chain's CDR3 is CASSSPSGTAAPDTQYF. CDR3 nucleotide sequence: TGTGCCAGCAGTTCCCCTTCAGGTACAGCGGCGCCAGATACGCAGTATTTT.

The CDR3, as DNA: TGTGCCAGCAGCCAAACAGGGAATCAGCCCCAGCATTTT. This translates into CASSQTGNQPQHF. The rearrangement links TRBV3-1 (or the pseudogene TRBV3-2) to TRBJ1-5, with D possibly TRBD1 on 6 matching bases. Trimming removed 2 bases at V and 4 bases at J, with 6 bases between. CDR1 LGHDT and CDR2 YNNKEL come from the germline V gene (reference sequence). The CDR3 is made up of 13 amino acids.

V usage is TRBV27 and J usage is TRBJ2-7; unclear D gene. CDR1 is MNHEY, CDR2 SMNVEV, per germline (reference sequence). V lost 3 bases to trimming and J lost 3 bases, with 9 bases between them. The CDR3 totals 13 residues. In DNA, the CDR3 is TGTGCCAGCAGTTTTTCTAGTAACTACGAGCAGTACTTC. Its translation is CASSFSSNYEQYF.

This sequence joins TRBV27 and TRBJ1-1; unclear D gene. V was pared by 3 bases and J by 0 bases, with 5 bases between. Germline V lookup: CDR1 MNHEY, CDR2 SMNVEV (reference sequence). The CDR3 covers 13 residues. In nucleotides, the CDR3 is TGTGCCAGCAGTTTCCTCCTGAACACTGAAGCTTTCTTT. This gives the protein CASSFLLNTEAFF.

This clone was detected only a few times. The chain uses TRBV5-4 and TRBJ1-4, with D perhaps TRBD1 (5 bases). V dropped 1 base and J dropped 8 bases, with 9 bases sitting between them. Germline lookup yields CDR1 SGHNT and CDR2 YYREEE (reference sequence). The CDR3 has 13 residues. This chain's CDR3 is CASSLQGGEKLFF. DNA of the CDR3: TGTGCCAGCAGCTTGCAGGGTGGGGAAAAACTGTTTTTT. Full variable domain (missing parts from reference TRBV5-4 and TRBJ1-4): ETGVTQSPTHLIKTRGQQVTLRCSSQSGHNTVSWYQQALGQGPQFIFQYYREEENGRGNFPPRFSGLQFPNYSSELNVNALELDDSALYLCASSLQGGEKLFFGSGTQLSVL.

V is TRBV7-9 and J is TRBJ2-2, with 7 positions matching TRBD2. Germline CDR1 SEHNR, CDR2 FQNEAQ (reference sequence). This CDR3 has 15 residues. V was pared by 5 bases and J by 1 base, with 4 bases of the junction left unmatched. CDR3 bases: TGTGCCAGCAGCAATCTAGCGGTGAACACCGGGGAGCTGTTTTTT. It translates to CASSNLAVNTGELFF.

This clone was observed a few times. This sequence joins TRBV23-1 and TRBJ1-1; D call uncertain. TRBV23-1 qualifies as an ORF whose function is uncertain. Trimming left V 2 bases short and J 2 bases short, with 9 bases between. The CDR3 is 14 amino acids. The CDR3 protein is CASSQLGLNTEAFF. The CDR3, as DNA: TGCGCCAGCAGTCAACTAGGACTCAACACTGAAGCTTTCTTT.

The chain combines TRBV5-6 with TRBJ2-2; perhaps TRBD1 as D (6 bases). The V end was cut by 4 bases, the J end by 6 bases, with 7 bases between. Germline-derived CDR1 and CDR2 are SGHDT and YYEEEE. The CDR3 length is 12 residues. The CDR3 nucleotides are TGTGCCAGCAGCGGGGGCGCCGGGGAGCTGTTTTTT. This sequence encodes CASSGGAGELFF.

This clone turned up a few times. V is TRBV5-5 and J is TRBJ2-7; 7 bases match TRBD1. Germline assignment: CDR1 SGHKS and CDR2 YYEKEE (reference sequence). This CDR3 is built from 16 residues. V shed 0 bases, J shed 1 base, and the junction held 7 bases outside the gene matches. The CDR3: CASSLGRRQGSYEQYF. CDR3 nucleotide sequence: TGTGCCAGCAGCTTGGGGCGTAGACAGGGATCCTACGAGCAGTACTTC.

The V call is TRBV27, the J call TRBJ2-3; 7 bases match TRBD2. In germline, CDR1 is MNHEY, CDR2 SMNVEV (reference sequence). V lost 6 bases, J lost 0 bases, and 6 bases stayed unmatched. The CDR3 has 15 residues. The CDR3 region has the DNA TGTGCCAGCAGCGAGCGGGGAACTAGCACAGATACGCAGTATTTT. Translating gives CASSERGTSTDTQYF.

Only a few counts were recorded for this clone. V gene TRBV19 combines with J gene TRBJ1-5; D is unresolved. This CDR3 spans 14 amino acids. Trimming cost V 3 bases and J 4 bases, with 10 bases left between them. CDR1 is LNHDA and CDR2 is SQIVND in the germline V gene (reference sequence). CDR3 in DNA: TGTGCCAGTAGTATCCGGGATTATAATCAGCCCCAGCATTTT. As protein: CASSIRDYNQPQHF.

The chain recombines TRBV20-1 with TRBJ2-7; D perhaps matches TRBD1 (5 bases). This CDR3 contains 11 residues. The V end was cut by 5 bases, the J end by 4 bases, with 9 bases between. Germline V lookup: CDR1 DFQATT, CDR2 SNEGSKA (reference sequence). CDR3 nucleotide sequence: TGCAGTGCTCAGGGTCCTTACGAGCAGTACTTC. Its protein product is CSAQGPYEQYF.

The chain links TRBV6-5 to TRBJ1-5; D remains ambiguous. Germline V gives CDR1 MNHEY, CDR2 SVGAGI. V dropped 4 bases and J dropped 6 bases, with 16 bases sitting between them. The CDR3 runs to 15 residues. The CDR3 region has the DNA TGTGCCAGCAGTTCCAACGCGGCTACCGGTCAGCCCCAGCATTTT. Its protein is CASSSNAATGQPQHF.

J is TRBJ2-1 and V is TRBV12-3 or TRBV12-4, with D possibly matching TRBD2 (5 bases). The CDR3 consists of 13 residues. Trimming cost V 4 bases and J 8 bases, with 12 bases left between them. For the CDR3, the DNA is TGTGCCAGCAGTTGGGGAAATAGCGATGAGCAGTTCTTC. Translation: CASSWGNSDEQFF.